This entry concerns a single T cell receptor beta chain. This clonotype turned up a few times. Its antigen remains undetermined. Base quality data are lacking; no much larger clone is found one base away. The data originate from a study of regulatory T cells in long-lasting Graves disease (dated by TCRdb to about 2021). Broadly, across the study: Persistent Graves' disease meant more than 5 years of antithyroid drug treatment with TSH receptor autoantibodies that stayed positive. Peripheral blood TCR sequencing and RNA sequencing compared persistent Graves' disease patients with newly diagnosed Graves' disease patients. The study took place in China and was registered as a clinical trial. A total of roughly 35 samples underwent TCR sequencing, from about 13 patients with persistent Graves' disease and approximately 20 patients with newly diagnosed Graves' disease. Antithyroid drugs had been taken for approximately 9.7 years on average by persistent Graves' disease patients in the clinical cohort.

Library preparation used multiplex PCR. The data were produced on an Illumina HiSeq 4000. CDR3 regions were amplified by Arm-PCR with iRepertoire HTBI primers to construct TCR beta libraries. Gel purification was performed on PCR products prior to sequencing. For the original study's pipeline: A total of some 65 TRBV and some 15 TRBJ segments were identified across samples and were used for gene usage analysis of CDR3 amino acid clonotypes. COPE and FqMerger were used to merge filtered high-quality paired reads into contigs. Contigs were aligned with BLAST to IMGT TRBV, TRBD and TRBJ reference genes, and CDR3 was defined per IMGT. Highly expanded clones were defined as clonotypes with a frequency above 0.1%. Shannon entropy served as the measure of repertoire diversity, while the Gini coefficient captured V-J evenness. Clonotypes shared by more than one individual were considered public. In TCRdb, the public reads were trimmed at Q25 with fastp and aligned with MiXCR, with productive beta chains retained. Rows with one shared CDR3 protein collapse into an entry with the most common genes and DNA. The V and J calls follow TCRdb's processing rather than the paper's. Counted in this sample were 600,000 to 800,000 distinct CDR3 sequences; about 32% of them appeared once. Under 55% of the sample goes to the ten largest clones.

General study outcomes and caveats: More public clonotypes were shared among persistent patients (approximately 3,000) than among newly diagnosed patients (roughly 960). Persistent Graves' disease patients showed lower TCR Shannon entropy and fewer highly expanded clones than newly diagnosed patients, suggesting clonal expansion. Preferential use of TRBV28, TRBJ1-2 and TRBJ2-5 was observed in persistent disease, whereas TRBV20-1 and TRBJ2-1 were favored in newly diagnosed disease. Peripheral blood alone was examined, since thyroid tissue, which constituted the primary lesion, could not be accessed. The authors acknowledged the small sample size as a limitation that may reduce accuracy. Sequencing and analysis were limited to the TCR beta chain.

The time point label of this sample denotes: persistent/refractory GD, antithyroid drugs over 5 years with positive TRAb. For both TCR sequencing and RNA sequencing, RNA was extracted from PBMCs in TRIzol. Graves' disease was diagnosed according to American Thyroid Association guidelines. Patients for the study were recruited at an endocrinology department in Xi'an, China. From each patient, roughly 9 milliliters of peripheral blood was collected into an EDTA anticoagulant tube. Ficoll Paque Plus density gradient separation was used to isolate PBMCs, and no further T cell sorting was performed. An Agilent 2100 Bioanalyzer and agarose gel were used to check RNA quality, and a NanoDrop 2000 was used to measure RNA concentration. Counted from cysteine to phenylalanine, this CDR3 has 14 amino acids. This entry keeps only the CDR3 DNA: 42 bases, framed from base 1. From the germline V gene (reference sequence), CDR1 is GTSNPN and CDR2 is SVGIG. The germline ends are 15 bases apart after V is trimmed by 3 bases and J by 9 bases.

This clonotype originated in a female donor with Graves disease. The sequences come from peripheral blood mononuclear cells (PBMCs), collected when the disease was refractory, from a patient treated with antithyroid drugs. The sequence is built from TRBV30 and TRBJ1-6, with TRBD1 as a weak D call on 6 bases. The DNA sequence is as follows: TGTGCCTGGAGCGAGGGGGATTACGGTTCACCCCTCCACTTT. It translates to CAWSEGDYGSPLHF. Here the CDR3 is joined to the reference TRBV30 and TRBJ1-6 genes, and the full variable domain is: SQTIHQWPATLVQPVGSPLSLECTVEGTSNPNLYWYRQAAGRGLQLLFYSVGIGQISSEVPQNLSASRPQDRQFILSSKKLLLSDSGFYLCAWSEGDYGSPLHFGNGTRLTVT.